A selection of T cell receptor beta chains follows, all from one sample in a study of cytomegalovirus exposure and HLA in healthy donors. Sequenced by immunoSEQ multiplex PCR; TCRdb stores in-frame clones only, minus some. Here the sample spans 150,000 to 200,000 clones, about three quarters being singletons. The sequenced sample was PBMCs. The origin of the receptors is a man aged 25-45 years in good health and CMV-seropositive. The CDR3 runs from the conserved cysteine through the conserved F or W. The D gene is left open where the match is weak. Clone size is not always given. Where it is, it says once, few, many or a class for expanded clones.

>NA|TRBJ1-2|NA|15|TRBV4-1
TGCGCCAGCAGCCAAGACGCGGGGGGGGCCTATGGCTACACCTTC
CASSQDAGGAYGYTF
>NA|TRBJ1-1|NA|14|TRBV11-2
TGTGCCAGCAGCTTAGGGGGCAGGATCCCTGAAGCTTTCTTT
CASSLGGRIPEAFF
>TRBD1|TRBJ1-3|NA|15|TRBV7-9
TGTGCCAGCCAGTCCGGGACAGGCTCGGGAAACACCATATATTTT
CASQSGTGSGNTIYF
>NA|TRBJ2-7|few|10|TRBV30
TGTGCCTGTGAACGCGGCGAGCAGTACTTC
CACERGEQYF
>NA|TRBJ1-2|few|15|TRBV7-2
TGTGCCAGCAGCTTTAGGACACCCTCTAACTATGGCTACACCTTC
CASSFRTPSNYGYTF
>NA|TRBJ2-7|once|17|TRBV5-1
TGCGCCAGCAGCCCATTGTCAATCCGCGGGCTAACCTACGAGCAGTACTTC
CASSPLSIRGLTYEQYF
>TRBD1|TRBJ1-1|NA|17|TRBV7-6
TGTGCCAGCAGCTCTAGGGGGACAGGTGCCGTTGTCACTGAAGCTTTCTTT
CASSSRGTGAVVTEAFF
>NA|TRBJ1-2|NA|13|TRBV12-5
TGTGCTAGTGCCCCAGAGGTTAACTATGGCTACACCTTC
CASAPEVNYGYTF
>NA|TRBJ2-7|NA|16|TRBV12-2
TGTGCAAGTCGCTTAGCGCGTCCGCCTAGCGGCCACGAGCAGTACTTC
CASRLARPPSGHEQYF
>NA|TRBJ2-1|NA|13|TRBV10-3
TGTGCCACTTCCGACAGAGATAACAATGAGCAGTTCTTC
CATSDRDNNEQFF
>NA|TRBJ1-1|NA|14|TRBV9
TGTGCCAGCAGCGTGGGGGGGATGAACACTGAAGCTTTCTTT
CASSVGGMNTEAFF
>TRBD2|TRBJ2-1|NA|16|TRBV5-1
TGCGCCAGCAGCTTATCTAGCGGGAGGGTGGGCAATGAGCAGTTCTTC
CASSLSSGRVGNEQFF
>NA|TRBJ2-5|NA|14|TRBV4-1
TGCGCCAGCAGCCAAGTATTGAGTGGAGAGACCCAGTACTTC
CASSQVLSGETQYF
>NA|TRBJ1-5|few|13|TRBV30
TGTGCCTGGAGTGTAAAGGGGGATCAGCCCCAGCATTTT
CAWSVKGDQPQHF
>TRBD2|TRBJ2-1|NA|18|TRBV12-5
TGTGCTAGTGGTCCCCTTTCGTCTTCACGAGCGGGAGGGGGGGAGCAGTTCTTC
CASGPLSSSRAGGGEQFF
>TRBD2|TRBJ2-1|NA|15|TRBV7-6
TGTGCCAGCAGCCGGGGACTAGCGGGAGACAATGAGCAGTTCTTC
CASSRGLAGDNEQFF
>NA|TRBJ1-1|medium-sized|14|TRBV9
TGTGCCAGCAGCCCATCTAAGTTGAACACTGAAGCTTTCTTT
CASSPSKLNTEAFF
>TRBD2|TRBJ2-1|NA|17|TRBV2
TGTGCCAGCAGTCTGAATAGCGGGAGGCCCTCCTACAATGAGCAGTTCTTC
CASSLNSGRPSYNEQFF
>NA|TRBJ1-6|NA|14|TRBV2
TGTGCCAGCAGTGAAAAAAACGCAGGTTCTACCCTCCACTTT
CASSEKNAGSTLHF
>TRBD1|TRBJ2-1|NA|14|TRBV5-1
TGCGCCAGCAGCCTCGGGACAGGGGAAGGTGAGCAGTTCTTC
CASSLGTGEGEQFF
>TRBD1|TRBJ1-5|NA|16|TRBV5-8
TGTGCCAGCAGCTTAACCGGGACAGGGGCGTCGGAGGCCCAGCATTTT
CASSLTGTGASEAQHF
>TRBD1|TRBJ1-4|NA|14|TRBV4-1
TGTGCCAGCAGCCCGGGACAGGGAAATGAAAAACTGTTTTTT
CASSPGQGNEKLFF
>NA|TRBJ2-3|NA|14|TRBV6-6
TGTGCCAGCAGCCCGGTAGTTAGCACAGATACGCAGTATTTT
CASSPVVSTDTQYF
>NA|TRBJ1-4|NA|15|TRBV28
TGTGCCAGCAGCCGCGCAGTGGGGGGAGGTAGACGACTGTTTTTT
CASSRAVGGGRRLFF
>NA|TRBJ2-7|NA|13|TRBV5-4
TGTGCCAGCAGCTACGGACAGCTTTACGAGCAGTACTTC
CASSYGQLYEQYF
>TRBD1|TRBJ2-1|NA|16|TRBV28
TGTGCCAGCAGATCGACCGGGACAGGGGGCAACAATGAGCAGTTCTTC
CASRSTGTGGNNEQFF
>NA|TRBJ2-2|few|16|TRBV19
TGTGCCAGTAGTATGGTTCGGGGATGGATCACCGGGGAGCTGTTTTTT
CASSMVRGWITGELFF
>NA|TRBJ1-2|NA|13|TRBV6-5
TGTGCCAGCAGTTATGACAGCCTCGATGGCTACACCTTC
CASSYDSLDGYTF
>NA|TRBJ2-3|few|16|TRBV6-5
TGTGCCAGCAGTTCTCATGGGGGCCCCTACACAGATACGCAGTATTTT
CASSSHGGPYTDTQYF
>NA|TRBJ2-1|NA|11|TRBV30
TGTGCCTGGAGTCCCACAGGGGAGCAGTTCTTC
CAWSPTGEQFF
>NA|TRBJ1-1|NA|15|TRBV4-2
TGTGCCAGCAGCCAAGGGATACAGGCGAACACTGAAGCTTTCTTT
CASSQGIQANTEAFF
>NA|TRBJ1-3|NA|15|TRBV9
TGTGCCAGCAGCGTAAATCGGGAATCCGGAAACACCATATATTTT
CASSVNRESGNTIYF
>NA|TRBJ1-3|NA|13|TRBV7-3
TGTGCCAGCAGCGTTCAATCTGGAAACACCATATATTTT
CASSVQSGNTIYF
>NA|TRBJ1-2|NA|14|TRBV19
TGTGCCAGTATAAGGCCCGGAGGGATCTATGGCTACACCTTC
CASIRPGGIYGYTF
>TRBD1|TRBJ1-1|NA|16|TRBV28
TGTGCCAGCAGCCCTCCTCTTACAGGGGTGAACACTGAAGCTTTCTTT
CASSPPLTGVNTEAFF
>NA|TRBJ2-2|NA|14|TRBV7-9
TGTGCCAGTGCGACCGACAGGAACACCGGGGAGCTGTTTTTT
CASATDRNTGELFF
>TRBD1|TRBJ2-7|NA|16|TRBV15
TGTGCCACCCGTAGAGATTCCCCGGGACAGGGCTACGAGCAGTACTTC
CATRRDSPGQGYEQYF
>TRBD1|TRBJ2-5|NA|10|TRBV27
TGTGCCTCAGGGGGCGAGACCCAGTACTTC
CASGGETQYF
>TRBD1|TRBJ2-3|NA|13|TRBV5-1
TGCGCCAGCAGCCCCTACAGGGGAGATACGCAGTATTTT
CASSPYRGDTQYF
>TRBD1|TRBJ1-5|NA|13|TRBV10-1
TGCGCCAGCAGTGAGACAGGGGACCAGCCCCAGCATTTT
CASSETGDQPQHF